Below, 6 T cell receptor beta chains from the same sample are listed, as sequenced in a study of cytomegalovirus exposure and HLA in healthy donors. The PCR had 60 Vbeta and 13 Jbeta primers. The table came from immunoSEQ multiplex PCR; TCRdb's copy has only in-frame clones and leaves some out. The sample carries under 200,000 clones, roughly 85% recorded once. Sequencing input: PBMCs. Every receptor here comes from a woman aged 35 to 49 in good health and CMV-seronegative.

This clone occurred a few times. V is TRBV11-2 and J is TRBJ2-5; D gene uncertain. The CDR3 spans 12 residues. V dropped 5 bases and J dropped 5 bases, with 9 bases sitting between them. Germline values: CDR1 SGHAT, CDR2 FQNNGV. The CDR3 is CASSPPSETQYF. The CDR3 region has the DNA TGTGCCAGCAGCCCCCCGTCGGAGACCCAGTACTTC.

CDR3 residues: CASSQTPPGQEILHYGYTF. The CDR3 DNA reads as TGTGCCAGCAGCCAAACCCCCCCGGGACAGGAGATTCTACACTATGGCTACACCTTC. The chain employs TRBV11-3 and TRBJ1-2; TRBD1 aligns across 8 bases. Germline V gene lookup returns CDR1 SGHNT and CDR2 YENEEA. The CDR3 is made up of 19 amino acids. With 5 bases clipped from V and 3 bases from J, the junction kept 20 bases outside the gene matches.

This clone was found a few times. The rearrangement links TRBV5-1 to TRBJ1-1; the D is unclear. V was pared by 0 bases and J by 4 bases, with 10 bases between. Germline V gene lookup returns CDR1 SGHRS and CDR2 YFSETQ. CDR3 size: 14 residues. DNA for the CDR3: TGCGCCAGCAGCTTGGGAGGTTTGGGCACTGAAGCTTTCTTT. It encodes CASSLGGLGTEAFF.

This clone was picked up a small number of times. The genes are TRBV5-1 and TRBJ2-3; D perhaps matches TRBD2 (5 bases). Between the trimmed V and J ends, which lost 2 bases and 6 bases, there was a span of 13 bases. CDR3 length: 14 amino acids. Germline V lookup: CDR1 SGHRS, CDR2 YFSETQ. DNA for the CDR3: TGCGCCAGCAGCTTAGGCCAACTAGGGGATACGCAGTATTTT. Residues: CASSLGQLGDTQYF.

V and J are TRBV30 and TRBJ1-3, with TRBD1 identical over 8 bases. Germline loops: CDR1 GTSNPN, CDR2 SVGIG (reference sequence). The CDR3 covers 13 residues. V was pared by 8 bases and J by 6 bases, with 9 bases of the junction left unmatched. CDR3 sequence reads: CASTGGSLNTIYF. The CDR3 DNA sequence: TGTGCCAGCACAGGGGGAAGTTTAAACACCATATATTTT. The entire variable domain, with the rest obtained from reference TRBV30 and TRBJ1-3, is as follows: SQTIHQWPATLVQPVGSPLSLECTVEGTSNPNLYWYRQAAGRGLQLLFYSVGIGQISSEVPQNLSASRPQDRQFILSSKKLLLSDSGFYLCASTGGSLNTIYFGEGSWLTVV.

The chain joins TRBV5-1 to TRBJ1-1; D might be TRBD1 (5 bases). The ends were cut back, 4 bases at V and 0 bases at J, with 10 bases in the middle. CDR1 and CDR2 from the germline V gene are SGHRS and YFSETQ. The CDR3 runs 14 residues. CDR3 sequence (DNA): TGCGCCAGCAGCCAGGGAGGGGTGAACACTGAAGCTTTCTTT. Protein: CASSQGGVNTEAFF.